These 11 T cell receptor beta chains were sequenced from one sample in a study of T-cell reconstitution after alpha-beta-depleted transplantation in children (dated by TCRdb to about 2016). The method behind the library was PCR. Sequencing instrument: Illumina HiSeq 2500. Molecular barcoding was employed in the preparation of TCR libraries, with unique molecular identifiers being used to normalize TCRbeta repertoire quantification. Clones were called with MiXCR by TCRdb after fastp trimmed the public reads at Q25, and only in-frame beta chains were retained. CDR3 protein duplicates are merged, each entry listing the most common genes and DNA. This sample gives tens of thousands of distinct CDR3 sequences in total; about 10% of them show up just once. Roughly 29% of the sample is held by the ten biggest clonotypes. The sample's time point label, in plain terms: day 60 (about 2 months) after transplantation. What this sample's treatment or condition label stands for: allogeneic hematopoietic cell transplantation with graft depleted of TCRalphabeta T cells and CD19 B cells.

The sample was PBMCs, mostly from graft donor cells, taken 60 days after TCRalphabeta/CD19-depleted stem cell transplant. All receptors come from a male patient between 2 and 15 years old who had a stem cell transplant for chronic granulomatous disease, so the T cells may come from the graft donor.

This clonotype was observed many times. In DNA form, the CDR3 reads TGTGCCAGCAGCGTAGGTAGACAGGCTTACAATGAGCAGTTCTTC. Protein sequence: CASSVGRQAYNEQFF. The rearrangement links TRBV9 to TRBJ2-1; D might be TRBD1 (6 bases). Germline CDR1 is SGDLS and CDR2 is YYNGEE. The CDR3 spans 15 residues. Trimming took off 0 bases at V and 4 bases at J, with 11 bases between the two ends.

This clonotype was seen ten or more times. The chain carries TRBV30 and TRBJ2-4; a possible D gene is TRBD1 (6 bases). Looked up from germline, CDR1 is GTSNPN and CDR2 is SVGIG (reference sequence). V lost 1 base to trimming and J lost 0 bases, with 16 bases between them. The CDR3 consists of 17 residues. CDR3 protein: CAWSDDDTGLAKNIQYF. The CDR3 DNA sequence: TGTGCCTGGAGTGACGACGATACAGGGTTAGCCAAAAACATTCAGTACTTC.

Ten or more counts support this clonotype. CDR3 bases: TGCAGCGTTGGGGCGACTGTCGAGCAGTACTTC. Encoded protein: CSVGATVEQYF. The chain has TRBV29-1 and TRBJ2-7; D is unresolved. Deletions cut 4 bases from V and 6 bases from J, with 10 bases between. The CDR3 spans 11 residues. CDR1 is SQVTM, CDR2 ANQGSEA, per germline.

This clonotype was recorded many times. This chain uses TRBV7-2 with TRBJ2-1; D remains unclear. The CDR3 is 12 amino acids. V dropped 1 base and J dropped 15 bases, with 13 bases sitting between them. Germline V lookup: CDR1 SGHTA, CDR2 FQGNSA. Here the CDR3 DNA reads TGTGCCAGCAGCTTAGAGTGGCAGGCTAGGTTCTTC. Translation gives CASSLEWQARFF.

By share of the sample, this clonotype is medium-sized. V and J are TRBV29-1 and TRBJ2-7; a weak D match, TRBD2 (5 bases). CDR3 length equals 14 residues. With 1 base removed from V and 2 bases from J, the gap between germline ends came to 12 bases. CDR1 SQVTM and CDR2 ANQGSEA come from the germline V gene. The CDR3 sequence is CSVEGRAPTYEQYF. Here the CDR3 DNA reads TGCAGCGTTGAAGGGCGGGCGCCTACCTACGAGCAGTACTTC.

Only one count was recorded for this clonotype. The chain joins TRBV30 to TRBJ1-1; no clear D. Looked up from germline, CDR1 is GTSNPN and CDR2 is SVGIG (reference sequence). The CDR3 extends over 11 amino acids. Trimming cost V 4 bases and J 5 bases, with 8 bases left between them. DNA of the CDR3: TGTGCCTGGAAGTGGGAAACTGAAGCTTTCTTT. Residues: CAWKWETEAFF. The whole variable domain, remainder taken from reference TRBV30 and TRBJ1-1, is SQTIHQWPATLVQPVGSPLSLECTVEGTSNPNLYWYRQAAGRGLQLLFYSVGIGQISSEVPQNLSASRPQDRQFILSSKKLLLSDSGFYLCAWKWETEAFFGQGTRLTVV.

This clonotype was counted many times. V is TRBV9 and J is TRBJ2-7; D is unresolved. Germline lookup yields CDR1 SGDLS and CDR2 YYNGEE. CDR3 length: 15 residues. The V end lost 4 bases, the J end lost 2 bases, and 16 bases lay between the germline ends. The CDR3 nucleotides read TGTGCCAGCAGCACCCGACTTGTATCCACCTACGAGCAGTACTTC. Its protein is CASSTRLVSTYEQYF.

This clonotype was seen many times. The chain combines TRBV4-1 with TRBJ2-7, with TRBD1 identical over 8 bases. CDR1 and CDR2 from the germline V gene are MGHRA and YSYEKL. This CDR3 is 16 amino acids long. The trim removed 4 bases at V and 1 base at J, leaving 9 bases unmatched. The CDR3 DNA is TGCGCCAGCAGCCTTACCGGGCAGGGGGCATCCTACGAGCAGTACTTC. Protein: CASSLTGQGASYEQYF.

This clonotype has at least ten counts. The rearrangement links TRBV3-1 to TRBJ2-1, with D possibly TRBD2 on 6 matching bases. The CDR3 has 15 residues. The germline V gene has CDR1 LGHDT and CDR2 YNNKEL (reference sequence). The V and J ends lost 5 bases and 0 bases respectively, with 11 bases between them. The CDR3 DNA sequence: TGTGCCAGCAGCTTAGCGGCCCGCTCCTACAATGAGCAGTTCTTC. This translates into CASSLAARSYNEQFF.

This clonotype was counted ten times or more. This chain connects TRBV6-1 to TRBJ2-5; TRBD1 matches 7 bases. CDR1 is MNHNS, CDR2 SASEGT, per germline. The trim removed 5 bases at V and 4 bases at J, leaving 4 bases unmatched. The CDR3 sequence is 13 residues long. CDR3 sequence reads: CASSRQGGETQYF. The CDR3 nucleotides read TGTGCCAGCAGTCGACAGGGCGGAGAGACCCAGTACTTC.

In the case of this clonotype: A much more abundant neighbour one base away suggests this may be a read error. V is TRBV12-3 or TRBV12-4 and J is TRBJ1-3; D uncertain. Trimming took off 3 bases at V and 6 bases at J, with 21 bases between the two ends. The CDR3 loop spans 17 amino acids. In nucleotides, the CDR3 is TGTGCCAGCAGTTTGGTTTCGTTAGGAGCCCCTGAAAACACCATATATTTT. This translates into CASSLVSLGAPENTIYF.